The 19 T cell receptor beta chains listed next were all sequenced from one sample in a study of shared clonotypes between healthy human individuals. The repertoire was sequenced with immunoSEQ multiplex PCR; TCRdb's copy has only in-frame clones and lacks some. The sample holds 2 million to 2.5 million clones, 85% to 95% seen once. Specimen: naive CD4+ T cells from PBMCs. Described subset: CD45RA+ positively selected. The receptors were gathered from a man between 18 and 35 years old in good health. Some clones in this sample may be carry-over from other donors' samples.

This rearrangement joins TRBV7-2 to TRBJ2-7; D unresolved. Germline values: CDR1 SGHTA, CDR2 FQGNSA. With 1 base removed from V and 1 base from J, the gap between germline ends came to 11 bases. This CDR3 is built from 15 residues. In DNA, the CDR3 is TGTGCCAGCAGCTTAGTGGGCAGAGCGTCCTACGAGCAGTACTTC. Amino acid sequence: CASSLVGRASYEQYF.

The chain uses TRBV6-1 and TRBJ2-7; D may be TRBD1 or TRBD2 (5 bases each). The CDR3 has 11 residues. Germline-derived CDR1 and CDR2 are MNHNS and SASEGT. The V and J ends lost 4 bases and 5 bases respectively, with 6 bases between them. The CDR3 nucleotides are TGTGCCAGCAGTGGGGGACACGAGCAGTACTTC. It codes for CASSGGHEQYF.

The chain carries TRBV10-1 and TRBJ2-5; TRBD1 might be the D (5 bases). Germline V gene sequence: CDR1 WNHNN, CDR2 SYGVQD (reference sequence). CDR3 size: 13 residues. V lost 6 bases to trimming and J lost 0 bases, with 8 bases between them. The CDR3 sequence is CASRGQYQETQYF. CDR3 coding DNA: TGCGCCAGCAGGGGGCAGTACCAAGAGACCCAGTACTTC.

The chain combines TRBV6-1 with TRBJ2-1, with TRBD1 matching over 8 bases. After removal of 4 bases from V and 0 bases from J, the junction contained 8 bases not matched to a gene. The CDR3 runs to 17 residues. The germline gives CDR1 MNHNS, CDR2 SASEGT. The CDR3, as DNA: TGTGCCAGCAGTGTCGGGACAGGCCCACTCTCCTACAATGAGCAGTTCTTC. Amino acid sequence: CASSVGTGPLSYNEQFF.

The rearrangement joins TRBV28 to TRBJ1-1; 8 positions agree with TRBD1. CDR1 and CDR2 (germline): MDHEN, SYDVKM. The CDR3 runs 16 residues. V lost 3 bases to trimming and J lost 4 bases; unmatched junction nucleotides: 10. The CDR3 reads CASSFTTGESGTEAFF. DNA of the CDR3: TGTGCCAGCAGTTTTACGACAGGGGAATCGGGCACTGAAGCTTTCTTT.

The chain has TRBV19 and TRBJ1-2; no clear D. Trimming removed 4 bases at V and 2 bases at J, with 26 bases between. The germline CDR1 and CDR2 sequences are LNHDA and SQIVND (reference sequence). The CDR3 is 19 amino acids. CDR3 residues: CASSTKTRWTTFENYGYTF. The CDR3 region has the DNA TGTGCCAGTAGTACCAAGACAAGATGGACCACCTTCGAAAACTATGGCTACACCTTC.

The chain links TRBV4-1 to TRBJ2-5; a possible D gene is TRBD2 (5 bases). The V and J ends lost 5 bases and 4 bases respectively, with 14 bases between them. CDR1 and CDR2 from the germline V gene are MGHRA and YSYEKL. The CDR3 runs to 14 residues. Here the CDR3 DNA reads TGCGCCAGCAGCACCCAGAGGGTCGGAGAGACCCAGTACTTC. It codes for CASSTQRVGETQYF.

The rearrangement uses TRBV6-6 and TRBJ2-4; 8 bases align to TRBD1. The length of the CDR3 is 13 residues. Germline CDR1 MNHNY, CDR2 SVGAGI (reference sequence). Unmatched junction bases numbered 5, after V lost 6 bases and J lost 7 bases. CDR3 loop: CASRRTGGNIQYF. DNA of the CDR3: TGTGCCAGCAGAAGAACAGGGGGGAACATTCAGTACTTC.

The chain combines TRBV18 with TRBJ1-5; TRBD1 might be the D (5 bases). In germline, CDR1 is KGHSH, CDR2 LQKENI. CDR3 length: 16 amino acids. V lost 2 bases to trimming and J lost 1 base, with 12 bases between them. This CDR3 is CASSPSPRVSNQPQHF. In nucleotides, the CDR3 is TGTGCCAGCTCACCATCGCCCAGGGTAAGCAATCAGCCCCAGCATTTT. Full variable domain (remainder filled in from reference TRBV18 and TRBJ1-5): NAGVMQNPRHLVRRRGQEARLRCSPMKGHSHVYWYRQLPEEGLKFMVYLQKENIIDESGMPKERFSAEFPKEGPSILRIQQVVRGDSAAYFCASSPSPRVSNQPQHFGDGTRLSIL.

The V gene is TRBV4-3, the J gene TRBJ1-4; D is perhaps TRBD1 (5 bases). Germline V gene data show CDR1 as LGHNA and CDR2 as YSLEER. CDR3 size: 15 residues. Trimming cost V 1 base and J 0 bases, with 6 bases left between them. The DNA of the CDR3 is TGCGCCAGCAGCCAAGTGGGGGCAACTAATGAAAAACTGTTTTTT. Its translation: CASSQVGATNEKLFF.

Worth noting for this clone: Distinct nucleotide sequences in the sample also encode this CDR3. V and J are TRBV5-4 and TRBJ2-5; D may be TRBD2 (6 bases). This CDR3 is built from 14 residues. The germline gives CDR1 SGHNT, CDR2 YYREEE (reference sequence). V lost 0 bases to trimming and J lost 2 bases, with 8 bases between them. The CDR3 nucleotides read TGTGCCAGCAGCTTGGCCGGGGGACAAGAGACCCAGTACTTC. Its translation: CASSLAGGQETQYF.

This rearrangement joins TRBV7-2 to TRBJ2-3; D remains ambiguous. The V and J ends lost 5 bases and 0 bases respectively, with 9 bases between them. The CDR3 totals 14 residues. Germline V CDR1 and CDR2: SGHTA, FQGNSA. CDR3 region: CASSVSSSTDTQYF. In nucleotides, the CDR3 is TGTGCCAGCAGCGTTAGCAGTAGCACAGATACGCAGTATTTT.

The genes are TRBV30 and TRBJ2-7; TRBD2 aligns across 11 bases. V lost 1 base and J lost 8; bases outside the gene matches: 13. Germline-derived CDR1 and CDR2 are GTSNPN and SVGIG (reference sequence). This CDR3 spans 16 amino acids. The CDR3 sequence is CAWSGPRIAGGWQQYF. As DNA, the CDR3 is TGTGCCTGGAGTGGACCCAGAATAGCGGGAGGGTGGCAGCAGTACTTC.

The CDR3 spells CASYGRPVAKNIQYF. The CDR3, as DNA: TGTGCCAGCTATGGGAGGCCCGTAGCCAAAAACATTCAGTACTTC. The genes are TRBV27 and TRBJ2-4, with a possible D match to TRBD2 (6 bases). V shed 8 bases and J shed 0 bases, with 14 bases lying between them. CDR1 MNHEY and CDR2 SMNVEV come from the germline V gene (reference sequence). The CDR3 sequence is 15 residues long.

The rearrangement joins TRBV5-4 to TRBJ2-1; TRBD2 agrees at 12 bases. The CDR3 consists of 15 residues. V shed 5 bases, J shed 8 bases, and the junction held 8 bases outside the gene matches. Germline V gene lookup returns CDR1 SGHNT and CDR2 YYREEE (reference sequence). This CDR3 is CASRLAGGRRDEQFF. The CDR3 DNA sequence: TGTGCCAGCAGACTAGCGGGAGGCCGACGGGATGAGCAGTTCTTC.

The chain recombines TRBV5-1 with TRBJ2-7, with 10 positions matching TRBD2. The germline CDR1 and CDR2 sequences are SGHRS and YFSETQ. Trimming at V came to 0 bases and at J to 2 bases, leaving 5 bases not matched to a gene. The CDR3 covers 16 residues. CDR3 bases: TGCGCCAGCAGCTTGGCCGGGACTAGCGACCCCTACGAGCAGTACTTC. Translating it yields CASSLAGTSDPYEQYF.

The chain joins TRBV10-1 to TRBJ2-7; maybe TRBD1 (5 bases). Germline CDR1 and CDR2: WNHNN and SYGVQD (reference sequence). Between the trimmed V and J ends, which lost 3 bases and 3 bases, there was a span of 12 bases. There are 14 residues in the CDR3. CDR3 DNA sequence: TGCGCCAGCAGTGAAGACCCCCAGGGCTACGAGCAGTACTTC. Protein: CASSEDPQGYEQYF.

The chain employs TRBV27 and TRBJ1-4; D possibly corresponds to TRBD1 (5 bases). V lost 8 bases to trimming and J lost 0 bases, with 16 bases between them. This CDR3 comprises 16 residues. Germline V CDR1 and CDR2: MNHEY, SMNVEV (reference sequence). Written as DNA, the CDR3 is TGTGCCAGCTCCCCCCGGACACCTGCAACTAATGAAAAACTGTTTTTT. Translation gives CASSPRTPATNEKLFF.

The V and J genes are TRBV6-6 and TRBJ2-1; TRBD2 matches at 8 bases. This CDR3 has 15 residues. Germline values: CDR1 MNHNY, CDR2 SVGAGI (reference sequence). The ends lost 10 bases at V and 8 bases at J; junction bases unmatched: 16. In nucleotides, the CDR3 is TGTGCCACCGAATCCAAGCGGGAGTTGGGGGATGAGCAGTTCTTC. It encodes CATESKRELGDEQFF.